One sample yielded the 11 T cell receptor beta chains listed below, sequenced in a study of T cells in localized non-small cell lung cancer. The protocol was immunoSEQ multiplex PCR, while the TCRdb copy is restricted to in-frame clones and leaves out a portion. Here the sample spans about 74,000 clones, approximately 88% being singletons. Sequenced here: peripheral blood, sampled before any cancer treatment. These receptors were taken from a female donor over 55 with stage I lung adenocarcinoma.

The chain employs TRBV7-2 and TRBJ2-2; D assignment may be TRBD1 or TRBD2 (7 bases each). This CDR3 spans 17 amino acids. The germline gives CDR1 SGHTA, CDR2 FQGNSA. V was clipped by 2 bases and J by 6 bases, with 19 bases between them. The CDR3 nucleotides are TGTGCCAGCAGCTTAACTGCAGGGGGGGTTTTCTCCGGGGAGCTGTTTTTT. Translation gives CASSLTAGGVFSGELFF.

The CDR3 region has the DNA TGTGCCAGCAGCCAATTGAGGGCGACAGCGGGGGGACCATTTGCTGGCACAGATACGCAGTATTTT. Translated, it gives CASSQLRATAGGPFAGTDTQYF. This chain joins TRBV4-2 and TRBJ2-3; 9 bases align to TRBD2. CDR1 is LGHNA and CDR2 is YNFKEQ in the germline V gene. Trimming took 2 bases from V and 1 from J; bases not matched to a gene: 22. There are 22 residues in the CDR3.

The chain recombines TRBV7-7 with TRBJ2-3, with D possibly called TRBD1 or TRBD2 (5 bases each). This CDR3 region has 14 residues. Trimming shortened V by 5 bases and J by 4 bases, and 13 bases separated the two germline ends. CDR1 and CDR2 from the germline V gene are SSHAT and FNYEAQ (reference sequence). CDR3: CASSRDPAADTQYF. CDR3 bases: TGTGCCAGCAGCCGGGACCCCGCGGCAGATACGCAGTATTTT.

This chain links TRBV6-1 with TRBJ1-5, with a tentative D call TRBD1 (5 bases). The length of the CDR3 is 15 residues. V shed 1 base and J shed 5 bases, with 12 bases lying between them. Germline CDR1 MNHNS, CDR2 SASEGT. The CDR3 sequence: CASSEGAGHYQPQHF. As DNA, the CDR3 is TGTGCCAGCAGTGAAGGGGCAGGACATTATCAGCCCCAGCATTTT.

The J gene is TRBJ2-5, the V gene TRBV5-4; 7 nucleotides match TRBD2. J gave up 3 bases and V 0 bases, and 5 bases lay outside the gene matches. Germline V gives CDR1 SGHNT, CDR2 YYREEE (reference sequence). The CDR3 runs to 15 residues. The CDR3 reads CASSLVLAGEETQYF. The CDR3, as DNA: TGTGCCAGCAGCTTGGTCTTGGCGGGAGAAGAGACCCAGTACTTC.

The rearrangement links TRBV28 to TRBJ1-1, with D tentatively TRBD1 (5 bases). V was cut by 5 bases and J by 0 bases, with 16 bases left in between. Germline V gene data show CDR1 as MDHEN and CDR2 as SYDVKM. The CDR3 is 16 residues long. CDR3 in DNA: TGTGCCAGCAGTGCCGGGGGAGGGGTGGTGAACACTGAAGCTTTCTTT. Translated: CASSAGGGVVNTEAFF.

J is TRBJ2-1 and V is TRBV7-3, with D unresolved. The ends were cut back, 8 bases at V and 6 bases at J, with 8 bases in the middle. This CDR3 has 11 amino acids. Germline loops: CDR1 SGHTA, CDR2 FQGTGA. The CDR3 bases are TGTGCCAGCGTATGGGGCAATGAGCAGTTCTTC. Translation gives CASVWGNEQFF.

CDR3 DNA sequence: TGTGCCAGCAGCCACCGGGACAGGGGTTTCGATACGCAGTATTTT. Its protein product is CASSHRDRGFDTQYF. This sequence joins TRBV5-4 and TRBJ2-3; 10 bases align to TRBD1. With V trimmed by 4 bases and J by 6 bases, 8 bases remained unmatched. This CDR3 contains 15 residues. Per germline, CDR1 SGHNT and CDR2 YYREEE (reference sequence).

V is TRBV11-1 and J is TRBJ1-1, with TRBD1 as a possible D gene (5 bases). V lost 5 bases and J lost 4, with 11 bases in between. From germline, CDR1 is SGHAT and CDR2 FQDESV (reference sequence). This CDR3 spans 13 amino acids. The CDR3 DNA reads as TGTGCCAGCAGCCTACCGGGGGGCACTGAAGCTTTCTTT. This codes for CASSLPGGTEAFF. The full variable domain, its missing parts supplied by reference TRBV11-1 and TRBJ1-1, is EAEVAQSPRYKITEKSQAVAFWCDPISGHATLYWYRQILGQGPELLVQFQDESVVDDSQLPKDRFSAERLKGVDSTLKIQPAELGDSAMYLCASSLPGGTEAFFGQGTRLTVV.

CDR3 amino acids: CASSKDRPVLTQYF. Here the CDR3 DNA reads TGTGCCAGCAGCAAGGACAGGCCAGTTTTGACCCAGTACTTC. This rearrangement joins TRBV13 to TRBJ2-5, with 7 nucleotides matching TRBD1. Trimming took 5 bases from V and 7 from J; bases not matched to a gene: 10. The CDR3 runs to 14 residues. CDR1 PRHDT and CDR2 FYEKMQ come from the germline V gene (reference sequence).

This chain uses TRBV28 with TRBJ2-1; 12 nucleotides agree with TRBD2. The CDR3 length is 18 residues. Germline lookup yields CDR1 MDHEN and CDR2 SYDVKM. The junction had 15 bases not matched to a gene; V was cut back by 7 bases and J by 5 bases. The CDR3 sequence: CASTVPSGREVRHNEQFF. The CDR3 nucleotides are TGTGCCAGCACCGTCCCTAGCGGGAGGGAAGTAAGGCACAATGAGCAGTTCTTC. Full variable domain (remainder filled in from reference TRBV28 and TRBJ2-1): DVKVTQSSRYLVKRTGEKVFLECVQDMDHENMFWYRQDPGLGLRLIYFSYDVKMKEKGDIPEGYSVSREKKERFSLILESASTNQTSMYLCASTVPSGREVRHNEQFFGPGTRLTVL.